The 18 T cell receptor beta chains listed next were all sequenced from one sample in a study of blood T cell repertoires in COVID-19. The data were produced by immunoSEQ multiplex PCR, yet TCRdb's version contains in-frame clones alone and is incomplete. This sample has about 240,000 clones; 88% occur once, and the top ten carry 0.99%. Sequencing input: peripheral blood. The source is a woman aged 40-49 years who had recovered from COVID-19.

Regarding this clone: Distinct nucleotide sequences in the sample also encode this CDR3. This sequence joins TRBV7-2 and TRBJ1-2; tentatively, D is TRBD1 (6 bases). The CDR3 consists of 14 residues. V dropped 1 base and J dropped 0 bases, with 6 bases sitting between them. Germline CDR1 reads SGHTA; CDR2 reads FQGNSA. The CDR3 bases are TGTGCCAGCAGCTTAGACAGGGCTAACTATGGCTACACCTTC. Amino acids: CASSLDRANYGYTF.

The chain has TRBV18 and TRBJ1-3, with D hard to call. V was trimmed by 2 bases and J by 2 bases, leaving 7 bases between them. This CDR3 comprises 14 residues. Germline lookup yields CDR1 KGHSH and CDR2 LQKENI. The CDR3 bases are TGTGCCAGCTCACCAGCGATGGCTGGAAACACCATATATTTT. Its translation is CASSPAMAGNTIYF.

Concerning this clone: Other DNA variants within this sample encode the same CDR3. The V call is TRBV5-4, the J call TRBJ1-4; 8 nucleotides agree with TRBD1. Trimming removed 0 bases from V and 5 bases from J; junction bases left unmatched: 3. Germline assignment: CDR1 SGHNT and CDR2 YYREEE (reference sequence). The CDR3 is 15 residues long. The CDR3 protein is CASSLAGTGNEKLFF. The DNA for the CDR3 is TGTGCCAGCAGCTTGGCCGGGACAGGAAATGAAAAACTGTTTTTT.

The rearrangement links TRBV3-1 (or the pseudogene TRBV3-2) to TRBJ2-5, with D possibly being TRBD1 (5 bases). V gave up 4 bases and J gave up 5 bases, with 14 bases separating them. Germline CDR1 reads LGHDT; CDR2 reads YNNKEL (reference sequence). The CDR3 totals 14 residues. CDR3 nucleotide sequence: TGTGCCAGCAGCCCCGAGGCAGGGCGGGAGACCCAGTACTTC. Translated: CASSPEAGRETQYF.

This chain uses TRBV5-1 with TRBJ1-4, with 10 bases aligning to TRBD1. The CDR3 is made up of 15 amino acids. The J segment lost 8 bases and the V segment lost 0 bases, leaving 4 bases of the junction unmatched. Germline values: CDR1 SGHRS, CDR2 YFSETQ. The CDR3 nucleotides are TGCGCCAGCAGCTTGGGACAGGGGGCTTGGGAAAAACTGTTTTTT. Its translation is CASSLGQGAWEKLFF.

The CDR3, as DNA: TGCAGCGTTTCGGGACTAGCGGCAGATACGCAGTATTTT. It specifies CSVSGLAADTQYF. The chain is built from TRBV29-1 and TRBJ2-3, with 11 bases fitting TRBD2. The germline CDR1 and CDR2 sequences are SQVTM and ANQGSEA. The CDR3 has 13 residues. The V segment lost 5 bases and the J segment 4 bases; nucleotides outside the gene matches: 2.

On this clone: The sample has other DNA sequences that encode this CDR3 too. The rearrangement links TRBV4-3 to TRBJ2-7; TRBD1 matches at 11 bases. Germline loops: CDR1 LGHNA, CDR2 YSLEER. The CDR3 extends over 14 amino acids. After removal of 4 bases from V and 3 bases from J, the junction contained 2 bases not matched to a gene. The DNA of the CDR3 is TGCGCCAGCAGCCCTGGGACAGGGGGCTACGAGCAGTACTTC. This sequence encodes CASSPGTGGYEQYF.

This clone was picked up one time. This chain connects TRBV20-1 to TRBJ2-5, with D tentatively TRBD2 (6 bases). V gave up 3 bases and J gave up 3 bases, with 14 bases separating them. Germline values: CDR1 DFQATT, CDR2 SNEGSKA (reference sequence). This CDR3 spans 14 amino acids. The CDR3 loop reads CSASRASAKETQYF. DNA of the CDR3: TGCAGTGCTAGTCGGGCTAGCGCAAAAGAGACCCAGTACTTC.

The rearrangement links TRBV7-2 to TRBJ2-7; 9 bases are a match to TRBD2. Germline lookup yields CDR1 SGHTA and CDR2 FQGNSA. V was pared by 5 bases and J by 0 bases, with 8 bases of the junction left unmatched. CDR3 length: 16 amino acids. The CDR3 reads CASSRTSGLSSYEQYF. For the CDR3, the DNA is TGTGCCAGCAGCCGTACTAGCGGGCTAAGCTCCTACGAGCAGTACTTC.

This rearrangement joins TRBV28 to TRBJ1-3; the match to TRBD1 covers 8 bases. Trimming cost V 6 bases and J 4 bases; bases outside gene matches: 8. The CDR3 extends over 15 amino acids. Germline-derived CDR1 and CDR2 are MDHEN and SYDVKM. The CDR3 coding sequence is TGTGCCAGCAGCCCCGACAGGGGCCGCGGAAACACCATATATTTT. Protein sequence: CASSPDRGRGNTIYF.

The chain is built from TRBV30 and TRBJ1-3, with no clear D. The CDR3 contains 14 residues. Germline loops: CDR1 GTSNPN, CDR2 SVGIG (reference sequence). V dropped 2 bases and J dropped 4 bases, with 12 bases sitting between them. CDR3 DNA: TGTGCCTGGAGTCGGATGCGGGAGGGAAACACCATATATTTT. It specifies CAWSRMREGNTIYF.

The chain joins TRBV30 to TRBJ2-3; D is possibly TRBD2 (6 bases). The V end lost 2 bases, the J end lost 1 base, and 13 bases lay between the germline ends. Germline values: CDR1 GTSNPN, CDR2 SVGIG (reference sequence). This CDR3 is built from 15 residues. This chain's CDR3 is CAWSPPASGTDTQYF. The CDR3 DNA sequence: TGTGCCTGGAGTCCCCCCGCTAGCGGCACAGATACGCAGTATTTT.

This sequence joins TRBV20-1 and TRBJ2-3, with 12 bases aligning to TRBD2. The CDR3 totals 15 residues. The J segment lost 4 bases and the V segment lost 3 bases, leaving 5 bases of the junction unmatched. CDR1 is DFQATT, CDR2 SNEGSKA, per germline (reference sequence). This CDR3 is CSASGLAGGADTQYF. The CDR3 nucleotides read TGCAGTGCTAGTGGTCTAGCGGGGGGGGCAGATACGCAGTATTTT.

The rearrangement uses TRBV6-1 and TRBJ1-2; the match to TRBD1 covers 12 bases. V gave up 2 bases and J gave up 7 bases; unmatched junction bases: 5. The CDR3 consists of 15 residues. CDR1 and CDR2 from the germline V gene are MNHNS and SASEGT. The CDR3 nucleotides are TGTGCCAGCAGTGAACTGGGACAGGGGGCTGGTGGCTACACCTTC. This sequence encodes CASSELGQGAGGYTF.

The CDR3 sequence: CAISAGGTVEQFF. Written as DNA, the CDR3 is TGTGCCATCAGTGCCGGAGGGACAGTAGAGCAGTTCTTC. This chain links TRBV10-3 with TRBJ2-1; D may be TRBD1 (7 bases). Trimming removed 4 bases from V and 10 bases from J, with 14 bases in between. This CDR3 has 13 residues. Germline V gene data show CDR1 as ENHRY and CDR2 as SYGVKD.

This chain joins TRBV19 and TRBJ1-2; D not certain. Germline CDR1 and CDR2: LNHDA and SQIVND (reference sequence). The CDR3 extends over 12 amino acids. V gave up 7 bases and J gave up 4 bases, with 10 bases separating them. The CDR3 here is CASTVRTYGYTF. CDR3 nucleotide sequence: TGTGCCAGTACGGTCCGAACCTATGGCTACACCTTC.

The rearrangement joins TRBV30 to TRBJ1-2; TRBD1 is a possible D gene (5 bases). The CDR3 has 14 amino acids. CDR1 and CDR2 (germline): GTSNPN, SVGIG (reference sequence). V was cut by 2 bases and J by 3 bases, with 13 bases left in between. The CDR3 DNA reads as TGTGCCTGGAGTTCCCCCGGGGGGGACTATGGCTACACCTTC. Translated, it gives CAWSSPGGDYGYTF.

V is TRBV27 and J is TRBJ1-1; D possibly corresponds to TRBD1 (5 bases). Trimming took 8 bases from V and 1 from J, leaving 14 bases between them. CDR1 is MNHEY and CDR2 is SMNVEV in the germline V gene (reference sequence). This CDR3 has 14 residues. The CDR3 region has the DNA TGTGCCAGCCAACCCAGGGTGGGGAACACTGAAGCTTTCTTT. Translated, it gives CASQPRVGNTEAFF.